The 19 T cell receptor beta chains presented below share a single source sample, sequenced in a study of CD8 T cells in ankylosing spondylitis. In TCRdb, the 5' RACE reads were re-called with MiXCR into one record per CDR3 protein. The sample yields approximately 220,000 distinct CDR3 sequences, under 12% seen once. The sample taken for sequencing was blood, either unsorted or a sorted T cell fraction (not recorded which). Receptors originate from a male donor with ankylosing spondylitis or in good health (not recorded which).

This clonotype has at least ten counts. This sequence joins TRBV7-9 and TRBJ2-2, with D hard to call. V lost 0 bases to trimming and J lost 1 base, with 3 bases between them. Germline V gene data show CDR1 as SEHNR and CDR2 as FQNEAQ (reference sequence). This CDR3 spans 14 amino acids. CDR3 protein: CASSLARNTGELFF. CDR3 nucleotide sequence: TGTGCCAGCAGCTTAGCGCGGAACACCGGGGAGCTGTTTTTT.

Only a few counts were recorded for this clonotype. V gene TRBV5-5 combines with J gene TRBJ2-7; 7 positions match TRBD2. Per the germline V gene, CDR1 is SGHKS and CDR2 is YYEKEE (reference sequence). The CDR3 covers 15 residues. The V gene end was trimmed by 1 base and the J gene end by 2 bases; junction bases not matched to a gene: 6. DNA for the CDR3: TGTGCCAGCAGCTTGTCTGGGGGGGAAACCTACGAGCAGTACTTC. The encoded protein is CASSLSGGETYEQYF.

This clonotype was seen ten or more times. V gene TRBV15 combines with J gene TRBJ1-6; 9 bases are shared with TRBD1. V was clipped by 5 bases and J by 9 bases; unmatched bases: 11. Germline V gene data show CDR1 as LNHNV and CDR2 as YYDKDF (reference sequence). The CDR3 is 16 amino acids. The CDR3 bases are TGTGCCACCAGCGTCACACCGGGGACAGGGATTTCACCCCTCCACTTT. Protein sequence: CATSVTPGTGISPLHF.

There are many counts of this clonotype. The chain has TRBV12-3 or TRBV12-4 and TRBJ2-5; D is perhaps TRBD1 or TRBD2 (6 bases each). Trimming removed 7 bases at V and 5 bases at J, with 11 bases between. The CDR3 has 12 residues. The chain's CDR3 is CASNIGGETQYF. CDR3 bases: TGTGCCAGCAACATAGGGGGGGAGACCCAGTACTTC.

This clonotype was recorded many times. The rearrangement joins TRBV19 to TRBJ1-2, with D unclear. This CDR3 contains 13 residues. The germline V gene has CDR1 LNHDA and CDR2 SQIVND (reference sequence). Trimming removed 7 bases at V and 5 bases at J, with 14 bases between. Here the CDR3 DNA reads TGTGCCAGTAATGGGAATTTGGAGTATGGCTACACCTTC. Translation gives CASNGNLEYGYTF.

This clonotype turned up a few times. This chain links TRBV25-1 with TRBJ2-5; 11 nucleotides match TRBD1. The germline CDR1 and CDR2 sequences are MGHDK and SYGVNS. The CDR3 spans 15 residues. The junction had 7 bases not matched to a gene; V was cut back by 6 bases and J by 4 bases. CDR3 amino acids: CASSAGTGGGETQYF. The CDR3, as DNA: TGTGCCAGCAGCGCCGGGACAGGGGGAGGAGAGACCCAGTACTTC.

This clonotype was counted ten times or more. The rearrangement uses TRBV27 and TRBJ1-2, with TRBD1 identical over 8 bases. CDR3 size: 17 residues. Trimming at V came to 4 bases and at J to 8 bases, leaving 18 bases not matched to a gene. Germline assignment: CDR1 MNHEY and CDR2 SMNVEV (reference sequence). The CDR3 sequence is CASSSEIPGQESVGYTF. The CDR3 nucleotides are TGTGCCAGCAGTTCGGAGATCCCGGGACAGGAGTCCGTCGGCTACACCTTC.

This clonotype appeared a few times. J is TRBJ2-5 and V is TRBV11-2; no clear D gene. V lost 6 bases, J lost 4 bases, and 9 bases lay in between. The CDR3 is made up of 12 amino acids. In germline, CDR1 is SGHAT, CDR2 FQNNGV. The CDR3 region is CASSRSSETQYF. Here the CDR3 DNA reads TGTGCCAGCAGTCGGTCATCAGAGACCCAGTACTTC.

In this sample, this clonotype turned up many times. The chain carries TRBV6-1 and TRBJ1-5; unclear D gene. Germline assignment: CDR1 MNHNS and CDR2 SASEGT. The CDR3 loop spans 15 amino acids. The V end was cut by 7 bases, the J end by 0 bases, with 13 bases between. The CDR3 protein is CASIRERSSNQPQHF. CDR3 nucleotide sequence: TGTGCCAGCATCCGGGAGAGAAGTAGCAATCAGCCCCAGCATTTT.

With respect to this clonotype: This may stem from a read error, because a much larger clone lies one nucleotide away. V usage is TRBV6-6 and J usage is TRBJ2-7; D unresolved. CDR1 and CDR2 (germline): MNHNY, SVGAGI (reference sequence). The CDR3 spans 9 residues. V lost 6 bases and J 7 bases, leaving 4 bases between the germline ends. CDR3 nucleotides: TGTGCCAGCAGCCTGGAGCAGTACTTC. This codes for CASSLEQYF.

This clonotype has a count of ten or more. This CDR3 is CASSEGISGYTF. DNA for the CDR3: TGTGCCAGCAGCGAGGGGATATCGGGCTACACCTTC. V is TRBV9 and J is TRBJ1-2, with D maybe TRBD1 (5 bases). Germline-derived CDR1 and CDR2 are SGDLS and YYNGEE. This CDR3 contains 12 residues. The V gene lost 3 bases and the J gene lost 8 bases, with 11 bases spanning the gap. The full variable domain, its missing parts supplied by reference TRBV9 and TRBJ1-2, is DSGVTQTPKHLITATGQRVTLRCSPRSGDLSVYWYQQSLDQGLQFLIQYYNGEERAKGNILERFSAQQFPDLHSELNLSSLELGDSALYFCASSEGISGYTFGSGTRLTVV.

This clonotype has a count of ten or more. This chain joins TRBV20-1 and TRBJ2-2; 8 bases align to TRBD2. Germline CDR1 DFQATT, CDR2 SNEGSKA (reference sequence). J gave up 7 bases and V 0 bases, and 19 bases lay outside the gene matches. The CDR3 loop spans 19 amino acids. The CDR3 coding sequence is TGCAGTGCTAGAGATGGAGTTGGTAGCGGGGCCGGGAGTGGCGGGGAGCTGTTTTTT. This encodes CSARDGVGSGAGSGGELFF.

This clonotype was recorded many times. The DNA of the CDR3 is TGTGCCAGCAGCTCCTCGGCGGGTCTTATCCAAGAGACCCAGTACTTC. Protein product: CASSSSAGLIQETQYF. The chain has TRBV5-5 and TRBJ2-5; D is possibly TRBD2 (5 bases). With 3 bases removed from V and 1 base from J, the gap between germline ends came to 16 bases. The CDR3 totals 16 residues. Per germline, CDR1 SGHKS and CDR2 YYEKEE (reference sequence).

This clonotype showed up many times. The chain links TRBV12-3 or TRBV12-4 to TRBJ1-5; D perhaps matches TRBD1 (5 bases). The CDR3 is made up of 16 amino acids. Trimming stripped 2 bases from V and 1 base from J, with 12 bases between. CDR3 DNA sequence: TGTGCCAGCAGTTTACGGGGCCTATTAAGCAATCAGCCCCAGCATTTT. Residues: CASSLRGLLSNQPQHF.

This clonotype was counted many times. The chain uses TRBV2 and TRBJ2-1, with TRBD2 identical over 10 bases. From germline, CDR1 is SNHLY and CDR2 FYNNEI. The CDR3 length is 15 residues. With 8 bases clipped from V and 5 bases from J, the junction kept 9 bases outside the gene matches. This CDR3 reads CASVNSGGSHNEQFF. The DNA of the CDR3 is TGTGCCAGCGTTAATAGCGGGGGGAGTCACAATGAGCAGTTCTTC.

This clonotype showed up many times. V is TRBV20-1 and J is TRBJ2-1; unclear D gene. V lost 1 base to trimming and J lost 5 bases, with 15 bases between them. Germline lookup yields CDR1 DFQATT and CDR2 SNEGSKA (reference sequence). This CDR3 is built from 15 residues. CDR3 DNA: TGCAGTGCTAGAGTTCCCATAACTAAAGACAATGAGCAGTTCTTC. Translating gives CSARVPITKDNEQFF.

The CDR3 region has the DNA TGTGCCAGCAGCCCCTTGATTGGAACAGATACGCAGTATTTT. Encoded protein: CASSPLIGTDTQYF. The rearrangement links TRBV7-8 to TRBJ2-3, with D unclear. The germline gives CDR1 SGHVS, CDR2 FQNEAQ. V was pared by 5 bases and J by 3 bases, with 12 bases between. This CDR3 region has 14 residues.

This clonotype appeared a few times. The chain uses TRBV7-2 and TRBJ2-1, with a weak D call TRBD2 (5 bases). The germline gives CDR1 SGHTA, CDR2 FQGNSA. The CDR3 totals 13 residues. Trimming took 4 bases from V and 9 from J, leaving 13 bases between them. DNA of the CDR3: TGTGCCAGCAGCTCTAGCCTCCTCAGTGAGCAGTTCTTC. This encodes CASSSSLLSEQFF.

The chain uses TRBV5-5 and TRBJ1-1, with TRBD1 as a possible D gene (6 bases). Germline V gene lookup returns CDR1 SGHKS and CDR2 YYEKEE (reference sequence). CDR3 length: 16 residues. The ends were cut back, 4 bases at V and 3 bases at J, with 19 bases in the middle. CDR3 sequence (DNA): TGTGCCAGCAGCCCGGGGGGGCGCTTTGGGGACACTGAAGCTTTCTTT. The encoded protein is CASSPGGRFGDTEAFF.